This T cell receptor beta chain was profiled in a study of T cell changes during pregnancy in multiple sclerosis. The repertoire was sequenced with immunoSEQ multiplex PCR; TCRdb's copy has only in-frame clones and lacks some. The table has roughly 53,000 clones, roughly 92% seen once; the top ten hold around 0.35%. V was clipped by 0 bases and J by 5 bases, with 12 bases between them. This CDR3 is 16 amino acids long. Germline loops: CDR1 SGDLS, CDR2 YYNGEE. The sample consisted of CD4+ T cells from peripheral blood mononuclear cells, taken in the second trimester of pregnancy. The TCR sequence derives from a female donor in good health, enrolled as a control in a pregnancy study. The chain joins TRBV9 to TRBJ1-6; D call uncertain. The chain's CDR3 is CASSVGTSPHNSPLHF. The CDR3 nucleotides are TGTGCCAGCAGCGTAGGTACATCGCCCCATAATTCACCCCTCCACTTT.